The 19 T cell receptor beta chains given below trace back to one sample, sequenced in a study of cytomegalovirus exposure and HLA in healthy donors. TCRdb keeps only in-frame clones here, not all; method: immunoSEQ multiplex PCR. The table lists some 120,000 clones, 88% of them singletons. Source material: PBMCs. The receptors were gathered from a man aged 25 to 40 in good health and CMV-seronegative.

The rearrangement links TRBV5-1 to TRBJ2-2; D might be TRBD1 (6 bases). Trimming removed 1 base at V and 0 bases at J, with 13 bases between. The V gene's germline CDR1 is SGHRS and CDR2 YFSETQ. The CDR3 covers 17 residues. The CDR3 protein is CASSLNRAVTNTGELFF. DNA for the CDR3: TGCGCCAGCAGCTTGAACAGGGCAGTAACGAACACCGGGGAGCTGTTTTTT.

The chain uses TRBV5-1 and TRBJ2-7; 7 nucleotides match TRBD1. Per the germline V gene, CDR1 is SGHRS and CDR2 is YFSETQ. The V gene end was trimmed by 0 bases and the J gene end by 7 bases; junction bases not matched to a gene: 7. The CDR3 has 14 amino acids. The CDR3 DNA is TGCGCCAGCAGCTTGGAAGGGGGCGCGTGGGAGCAGTACTTC. The encoded protein is CASSLEGGAWEQYF. The whole variable domain, remainder taken from reference TRBV5-1 and TRBJ2-7, is KAGVTQTPRYLIKTRGQQVTLSCSPISGHRSVSWYQQTPGQGLQFLFEYFSETQRNKGNFPGRFSGRQFSNSRSEMNVSTLELGDSALYLCASSLEGGAWEQYFGPGTRLTVT.

The chain links TRBV7-2 to TRBJ2-7; D may be TRBD2 (5 bases). The germline V and J ends were trimmed by 3 bases and 0 bases, with 12 bases remaining between them. Germline V gene data show CDR1 as SGHTA and CDR2 as FQGNSA. This CDR3 has 15 residues. The CDR3 reads CASSFSDSSSYEQYF. Here the CDR3 DNA reads TGTGCCAGCAGCTTTTCGGACTCCAGCTCCTACGAGCAGTACTTC.

The chain links TRBV10-3 to TRBJ2-3; D perhaps matches TRBD1 (6 bases). Trimming took off 3 bases at V and 1 base at J, with 8 bases between the two ends. This CDR3 is 14 amino acids long. Germline-derived CDR1 and CDR2 are ENHRY and SYGVKD. Here the CDR3 DNA reads TGTGCCATCAGTGAAGGACAGCGCACAGATACGCAGTATTTT. It translates to CAISEGQRTDTQYF.

V is TRBV15 and J is TRBJ2-5; D remains unclear. This CDR3 is 17 amino acids long. Trimming cost V 0 bases and J 1 base, with 15 bases left between them. The germline CDR1 and CDR2 sequences are LNHNV and YYDKDF (reference sequence). This chain's CDR3 is CATSRDTTLRPQETQYF. CDR3 in DNA: TGTGCCACCAGCAGAGATACTACCCTACGCCCCCAAGAGACCCAGTACTTC.

The chain has TRBV7-8 and TRBJ2-4, with D hard to call. Germline V gene data show CDR1 as SGHVS and CDR2 as FQNEAQ. V was shortened by 3 bases and J by 8 bases, with 14 bases between the two germline ends. The CDR3 covers 14 residues. For the CDR3, the DNA is TGTGCCAGCAGCTTGGTTACGCCCCAGGACATTCAGTACTTC. Translation gives CASSLVTPQDIQYF.

The J gene is TRBJ1-2, the V gene TRBV29-1; 7 bases match TRBD1. The CDR3 contains 12 residues. Germline V lookup: CDR1 SQVTM, CDR2 ANQGSEA. V dropped 1 base and J dropped 4; count of bases not matched to a gene: 0. CDR3 region: CSVEAGGYGYTF. DNA for the CDR3: TGCAGCGTTGAAGCAGGGGGCTATGGCTACACCTTC.

CDR3 coding DNA: TGTGCCAGCAGGAACGGGACTAGCGGAAACACCGGGGAGCTGTTTTTT. Amino acid sequence: CASRNGTSGNTGELFF. This rearrangement joins TRBV7-3 to TRBJ2-2, with 11 bases identical to TRBD2. The CDR3 is 16 amino acids. V was pared by 6 bases and J by 2 bases, with 5 bases of the junction left unmatched. In germline, CDR1 is SGHTA, CDR2 FQGTGA.

As DNA, the CDR3 is TGCGCCAGCAGCTTGTTCCGCGCGAACACCGGGGAGCTGTTTTTT. It is translated as CASSLFRANTGELFF. The chain employs TRBV5-1 and TRBJ2-2; the D is unclear. This CDR3 is 15 amino acids long. CDR1 and CDR2 from the germline V gene are SGHRS and YFSETQ. V lost 1 base, J lost 0 bases, and 7 bases lay in between. Combining the CDR3 with reference TRBV5-1 and TRBJ2-2 gives the whole variable domain KAGVTQTPRYLIKTRGQQVTLSCSPISGHRSVSWYQQTPGQGLQFLFEYFSETQRNKGNFPGRFSGRQFSNSRSEMNVSTLELGDSALYLCASSLFRANTGELFFGEGSRLTVL.

The chain couples TRBV5-1 to TRBJ2-4, with TRBD1 matching 8 bases. The CDR3 totals 14 residues. Germline values: CDR1 SGHRS, CDR2 YFSETQ. Trimming removed 4 bases from V and 7 bases from J; junction bases left unmatched: 7. The chain's CDR3 is CASSPTGVGNIQYF. The CDR3 region has the DNA TGCGCCAGCAGCCCGACAGGGGTCGGGAACATTCAGTACTTC.

The V call is TRBV5-4, the J call TRBJ1-4, with TRBD1 matching 12 bases. V was pared by 2 bases and J by 5 bases, with 10 bases of the junction left unmatched. The CDR3 is 18 residues long. The germline V gene encodes CDR1 SGHNT and CDR2 YYREEE (reference sequence). The CDR3 coding sequence is TGTGCCAGCAGCTTTAACCGGGACAGGGGGCATCCCAATGAAAAACTGTTTTTT. Amino acids: CASSFNRDRGHPNEKLFF.

This clone was seen just once. The chain uses TRBV6-1 and TRBJ1-1; D perhaps matches TRBD1 (6 bases). Germline V gene data show CDR1 as MNHNS and CDR2 as SASEGT. Trimming shortened V by 0 bases and J by 3 bases, and 11 bases separated the two germline ends. The CDR3 loop spans 15 amino acids. CDR3 sequence (DNA): TGTGCCAGCAGTGAAGCCGCCAAGGGGGACACTGAAGCTTTCTTT. It yields the protein CASSEAAKGDTEAFF.

V usage is TRBV19 and J usage is TRBJ1-5; weak D call: TRBD1 (5 bases). The germline gives CDR1 LNHDA, CDR2 SQIVND (reference sequence). This CDR3 is built from 14 residues. The V end was cut by 5 bases, the J end by 5 bases, with 13 bases between. The DNA of the CDR3 is TGTGCCAGTAGTGAACAGGCATCGGATCAGCCCCAGCATTTT. This gives the protein CASSEQASDQPQHF. The complete variable domain, with remaining parts taken from reference TRBV19 and TRBJ1-5, reads DGGITQSPKYLFRKEGQNVTLSCEQNLNHDAMYWYRQDPGQGLRLIYYSQIVNDFQKGDIAEGYSVSREKKESFPLTVTSAQKNPTAFYLCASSEQASDQPQHFGDGTRLSIL.

This sequence joins TRBV7-6 and TRBJ2-3; D call uncertain. Trimming took off 2 bases at V and 5 bases at J, with 8 bases between the two ends. There are 13 residues in the CDR3. The germline V gene encodes CDR1 SGHVS and CDR2 FNYEAQ. The CDR3: CASSLLPRDTQYF. In DNA form, the CDR3 reads TGTGCCAGCAGCTTACTACCAAGAGATACGCAGTATTTT.

The chain employs TRBV25-1 and TRBJ1-1, with D uncertain. In germline, CDR1 is MGHDK, CDR2 SYGVNS. V was pared by 1 base and J by 1 base, with 4 bases between. The CDR3 sequence is 13 residues long. The CDR3 sequence: CASSEWQNTEAFF. The DNA of the CDR3 is TGTGCCAGCAGTGAATGGCAGAACACTGAAGCTTTCTTT.

This rearrangement joins TRBV30 to TRBJ1-5; tentatively, D is TRBD1 (6 bases). Trimming cost V 5 bases and J 0 bases, with 11 bases left between them. This CDR3 spans 14 amino acids. Germline V gene sequence: CDR1 GTSNPN, CDR2 SVGIG (reference sequence). This CDR3 reads CAWGTGYSNQPQHF. CDR3 bases: TGTGCCTGGGGCACAGGGTATAGCAATCAGCCCCAGCATTTT.

The chain couples TRBV13 to TRBJ2-1, with 12 bases fitting TRBD2. Germline V gene lookup returns CDR1 PRHDT and CDR2 FYEKMQ (reference sequence). V shed 3 bases, J shed 4 bases, and the junction held 4 bases outside the gene matches. The CDR3 is 16 amino acids. The CDR3 region has the DNA TGTGCCAGCAGCTTCCGACTAGCGGGGGAATACAATGAGCAGTTCTTC. It specifies CASSFRLAGEYNEQFF.

This clone was picked up one time. The DNA of the CDR3 is TGTGCCAGCAGCCTGGATAGCACGGGAGGAGCAGATACGCAGTATTTT. Protein product: CASSLDSTGGADTQYF. The chain combines TRBV4-2 with TRBJ2-3; 7 bases align to TRBD2. The CDR3 totals 16 residues. The V and J ends lost 4 bases and 4 bases, in that order; junction bases with no gene match: 11. CDR1 and CDR2 from the germline V gene are LGHNA and YNFKEQ.

In DNA form, the CDR3 reads TGTGCCAGCAGCCTCAGGGGGTTGAAGACCTACGAGCAGTACTTC. This gives the protein CASSLRGLKTYEQYF. The V gene is TRBV11-2, the J gene TRBJ2-7, with TRBD1 matching 7 bases. The CDR3 length is 15 residues. The V gene end was trimmed by 5 bases and the J gene end by 2 bases; junction bases not matched to a gene: 9. Germline values: CDR1 SGHAT, CDR2 FQNNGV.